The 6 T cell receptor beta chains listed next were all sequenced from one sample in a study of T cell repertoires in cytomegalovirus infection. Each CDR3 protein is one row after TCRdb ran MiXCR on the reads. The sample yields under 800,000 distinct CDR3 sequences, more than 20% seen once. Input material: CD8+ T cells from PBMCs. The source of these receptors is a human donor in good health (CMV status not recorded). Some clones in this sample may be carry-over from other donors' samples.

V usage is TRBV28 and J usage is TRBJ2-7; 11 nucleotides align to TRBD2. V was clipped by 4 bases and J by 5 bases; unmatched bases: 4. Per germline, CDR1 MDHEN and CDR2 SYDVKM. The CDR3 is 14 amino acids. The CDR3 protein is CASSSTSGGHEQYV. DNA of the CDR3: TGTGCCAGCAGTTCTACTAGCGGGGGCCACGAGCAGTACGTC.

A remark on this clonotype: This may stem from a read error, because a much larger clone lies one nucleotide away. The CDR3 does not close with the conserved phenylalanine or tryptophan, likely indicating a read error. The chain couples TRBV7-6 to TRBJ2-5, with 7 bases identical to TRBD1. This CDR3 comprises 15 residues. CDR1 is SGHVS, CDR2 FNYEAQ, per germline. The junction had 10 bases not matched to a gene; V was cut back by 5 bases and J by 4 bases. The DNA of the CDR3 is TGTGCCAGCAGCCCCTCGGCAGGGGGTGCAGAGACCCAGTACTCC. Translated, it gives CASSPSAGGAETQYS.

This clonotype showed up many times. The CDR3 loop reads CASSYAGREDEQYV. The CDR3 nucleotides are TGTGCCAGCAGTTACGCGGGGCGTGAGGACGAGCAGTACGTC. The chain carries TRBV6-2 or TRBV6-3 and TRBJ2-7, with D possibly matching TRBD2 (6 bases). The V end lost 2 bases, the J end lost 5 bases, and 13 bases lay between the germline ends. The V gene's germline CDR1 is MNHEY and CDR2 SVGEGT. The CDR3 consists of 14 residues.

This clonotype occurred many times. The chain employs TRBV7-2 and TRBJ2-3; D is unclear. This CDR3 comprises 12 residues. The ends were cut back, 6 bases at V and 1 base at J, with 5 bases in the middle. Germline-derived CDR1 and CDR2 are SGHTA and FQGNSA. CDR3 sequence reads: CASSYRTDTQYF. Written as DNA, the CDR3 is TGTGCCAGCAGTTACCGCACAGATACGCAGTATTTT.

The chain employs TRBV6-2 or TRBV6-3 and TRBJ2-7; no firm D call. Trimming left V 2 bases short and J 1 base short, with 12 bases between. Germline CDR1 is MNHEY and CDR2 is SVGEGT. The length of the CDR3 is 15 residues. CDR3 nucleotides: TGTGCCAGCAGTTACGAGAGTTCCGAGTCCTACGAGCAGTACGTC. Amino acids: CASSYESSESYEQYV.

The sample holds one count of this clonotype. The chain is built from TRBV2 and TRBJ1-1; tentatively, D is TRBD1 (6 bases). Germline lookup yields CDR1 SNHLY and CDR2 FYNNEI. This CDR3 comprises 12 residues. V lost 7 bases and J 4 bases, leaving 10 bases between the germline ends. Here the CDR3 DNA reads TGTGCCAGCATCGACAGGCGCACTGAAGCTTTCTTT. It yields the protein CASIDRRTEAFF.